This T cell receptor (beta chain) was profiled in a study of vaccination and CD4 T cells after COVID-19. At the level of the study: A few convalescent patients were sampled at day 14 and days 161 to 241 post-vaccination.

With regard to this clonotype: Its antigen is as yet unknown.

Overall study findings and caveats: A comparatively limited set of convalescent patients was examined, with no early post-infection timepoints.

TCRdb redid the calling of the PCR reads with MiXCR, one entry per CDR3 protein. The sample holds about 36,000 distinct CDR3 sequences, about 34% seen once. Stated time point: late sampling 161 to 241 days after vaccination in three convalescent patients. V trimming: 8 bases; J trimming: 5 bases; junction bases outside the gene matches: 12. The CDR3 length is 15 residues. Germline CDR1 and CDR2: MGHDK and SYGVNS. The input for sequencing was CD4+ T cells from blood, taken about 7 months after SARS-CoV-2 vaccination. This chain links TRBV25-1 with TRBJ2-5; 9 bases are a match to TRBD2. The receptor was derived from a human donor who had recovered from COVID-19. The CDR3: CASPPTGLAWETQYF. The DNA of the CDR3 is TGTGCCAGCCCACCCACGGGACTAGCTTGGGAGACCCAGTACTTC.